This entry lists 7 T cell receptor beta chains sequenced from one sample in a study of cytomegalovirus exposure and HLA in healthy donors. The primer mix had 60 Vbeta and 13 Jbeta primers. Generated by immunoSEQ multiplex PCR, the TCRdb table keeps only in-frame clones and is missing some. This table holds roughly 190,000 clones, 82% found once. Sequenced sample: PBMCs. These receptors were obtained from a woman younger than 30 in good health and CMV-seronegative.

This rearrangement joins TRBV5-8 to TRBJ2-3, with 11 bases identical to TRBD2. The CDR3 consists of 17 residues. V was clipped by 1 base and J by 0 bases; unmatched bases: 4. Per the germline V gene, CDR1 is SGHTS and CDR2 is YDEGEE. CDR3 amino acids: CASSLRLAGTSTDTQYF. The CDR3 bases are TGTGCCAGCAGCTTGCGACTAGCGGGGACTAGCACAGATACGCAGTATTTT.

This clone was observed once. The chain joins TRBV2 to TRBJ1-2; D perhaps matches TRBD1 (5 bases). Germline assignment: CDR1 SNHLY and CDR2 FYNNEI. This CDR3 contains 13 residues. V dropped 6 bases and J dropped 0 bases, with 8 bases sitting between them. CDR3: CASRGGANYGYTF. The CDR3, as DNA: TGTGCCAGCAGGGGGGGAGCTAACTATGGCTACACCTTC.

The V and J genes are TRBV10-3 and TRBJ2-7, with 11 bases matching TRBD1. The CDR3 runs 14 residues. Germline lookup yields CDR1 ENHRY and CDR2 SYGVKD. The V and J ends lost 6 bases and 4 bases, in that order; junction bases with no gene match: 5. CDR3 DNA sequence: TGTGCCATCAGGACCGGGACAGGGGGATACGAGCAGTACTTC. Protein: CAIRTGTGGYEQYF.

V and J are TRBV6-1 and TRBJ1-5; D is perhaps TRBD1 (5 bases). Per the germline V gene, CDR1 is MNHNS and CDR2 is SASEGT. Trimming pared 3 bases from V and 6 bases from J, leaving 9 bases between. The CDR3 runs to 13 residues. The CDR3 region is CASSDRVSQPQHF. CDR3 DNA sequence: TGTGCCAGCAGTGACAGGGTTAGTCAGCCCCAGCATTTT.

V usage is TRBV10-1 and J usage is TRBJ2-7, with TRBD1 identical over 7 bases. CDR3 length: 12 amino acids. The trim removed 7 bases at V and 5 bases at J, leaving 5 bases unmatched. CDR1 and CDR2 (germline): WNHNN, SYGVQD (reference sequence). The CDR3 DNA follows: TGCGCCAGCAAAAACAGGGGCCACGAGCAGTACTTC. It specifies CASKNRGHEQYF.

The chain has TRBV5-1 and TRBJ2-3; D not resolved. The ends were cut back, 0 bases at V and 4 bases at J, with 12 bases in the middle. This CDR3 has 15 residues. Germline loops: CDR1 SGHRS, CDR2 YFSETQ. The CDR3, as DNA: TGCGCCAGCAGCTTGGAGCTTACGGTCCCAGATACGCAGTATTTT. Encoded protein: CASSLELTVPDTQYF.

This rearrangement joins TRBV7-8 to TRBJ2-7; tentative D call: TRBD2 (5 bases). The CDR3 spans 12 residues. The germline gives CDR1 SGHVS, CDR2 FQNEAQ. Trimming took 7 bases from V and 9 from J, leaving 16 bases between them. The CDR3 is CASTPLGRTQYF. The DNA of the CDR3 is TGTGCCAGCACCCCACTGGGGAGAACGCAGTACTTC.